The T cell receptor beta chain described here comes from a study of T cell responses to AZD1222 COVID-19 vaccine. Study outcomes and limitations: White British ancestry dominated among donors, who included more females, and clonal diversity was possibly underestimated.

Profiled with immunoSEQ multiplex PCR; TCRdb holds only in-frame clones, not every one. The repertoire has more than 150,000 clones, about 90% of them found once; the top ten carry over 8%. Germline V gives CDR1 SGHTS, CDR2 YDEGEE. The CDR3 has 13 amino acids. Trimming removed 2 bases at V and 7 bases at J, with 9 bases between. A note on this clone: Its matching antigen is unknown.

Sequenced material: peripheral blood, taken 28 days after the second AZD1222 dose. This TCR was sampled from an adult who received the AZD1222 COVID-19 vaccine. V gene TRBV5-8 combines with J gene TRBJ2-2; maybe TRBD2 (6 bases). The CDR3 protein is CASSFYSGGELFF. In nucleotides, the CDR3 is TGTGCCAGCAGCTTTTATAGCGGCGGGGAGCTGTTTTTT.